This record looks at one T cell receptor beta chain sequence and its context. Generated by immunoSEQ multiplex PCR, the TCRdb table keeps only in-frame clones and is missing some. This sample has a few hundred thousand clones; around 86% occur once, and the top ten carry about 3%. These data come from a study of blood T cell repertoires in COVID-19. With V trimmed by 9 bases and J by 2 bases, 10 bases remained unmatched. CDR1 is KGHDR, CDR2 SFDVKD, per germline. This CDR3 is built from 15 residues. The V call is TRBV24-1, the J call TRBJ2-5; 8 nucleotides match TRBD2. Specimen: peripheral blood. This receptor was taken from a woman in her 30s with active or convalescent COVID-19. CDR3 in amino acids: CATGGRSGGQETQYF. The CDR3 nucleotides read TGTGCCACCGGGGGTAGGAGCGGGGGTCAAGAGACCCAGTACTTC.